The 15 T cell receptor beta chains below all came from one sample that was sequenced in a study of CXCR3-negative and CXCR3-positive naive CD8 T cells. Which antigens these TCRs recognize remains unknown. Libraries were UMI-labeled 5' RACE TRB cDNA. TCRdb reanalyzed the 5' RACE reads and collapses them to one entry per CDR3 protein, without DNA. This sample's clone table lists about 85,000 distinct CDR3 sequences. Study-wide results and limits: Hydrophobicity of TRB CDR3s was greater in CXCR3-positive naive cells than in CXCR3-negative naive cells.

The sample consisted of naive CXCR3+ CD8+ T cells from blood. The subset is: CD45RO-CCR7+CD27+CD95- naive CD8+ T cells expressing CXCR3 (TNR3+). Receptors originate from a human donor in good health. Some clones in this sample may be carry-over from other donors' samples.

This chain connects TRBV7-8 to TRBJ2-1; as DNA is missing, the TRBD2 call by TCRdb cannot be tested. Germline V gives CDR1 SGHVS, CDR2 FQNEAQ. This CDR3 region has 16 residues. CDR3 protein: CASSLGTSGGAGEQFF. Full variable domain (outside the CDR3, taken from reference TRBV7-8 and TRBJ2-1): GAGVSQSPRYKVAKRGQDVALRCDPISGHVSLFWYQQALGQGPEFLTYFQNEAQLDKSGLPSDRFFAERPEGSVSTLKIQRTQQEDSAVYLCASSLGTSGGAGEQFFGPGTRLTVL.

This rearrangement joins TRBV7-2 to TRBJ2-1. Germline CDR1 and CDR2: SGHTA and FQGNSA. The CDR3 sequence is 15 residues long. CDR3 sequence: CASSREGAPYNEQFF.

The chain combines TRBV29-1 with TRBJ1-1. Germline V gene lookup returns CDR1 SQVTM and CDR2 ANQGSEA. The CDR3 is 12 residues long. The CDR3 is CSAEVSNTEAFF.

This chain joins TRBV20-1 and TRBJ1-1; TCRdb calls TRBD1, which cannot be checked without DNA. The germline V gene has CDR1 DFQATT and CDR2 SNEGSKA (reference sequence). The CDR3 loop spans 13 amino acids. CDR3 region: CSASTGLNTEAFF.

The V call is TRBV7-2, the J call TRBJ1-6; TCRdb calls TRBD1, which cannot be checked without DNA. The V gene's germline CDR1 is SGHTA and CDR2 FQGNSA. This CDR3 region has 14 residues. This CDR3 reads CASSNRGVDSPLHF.

The chain recombines TRBV29-1 with TRBJ1-2. The CDR3 totals 14 residues. Germline V gene lookup returns CDR1 SQVTM and CDR2 ANQGSEA. CDR3 amino acids: CSVEGGRTNYGYTF.

This chain connects TRBV7-9 to TRBJ2-6; as DNA is missing, the TRBD1 call by TCRdb cannot be tested. Germline CDR1 is SEHNR and CDR2 is FQNEAQ (reference sequence). This CDR3 has 18 residues. CDR3 protein: CASSDQTGTPSGANVLTF. Full variable domain (missing parts from reference TRBV7-9 and TRBJ2-6): DTGVSQNPRHKITKRGQNVTFRCDPISEHNRLYWYRQTLGQGPEFLTYFQNEAQLEKSRLLSDRFSAERPKGSFSTLEIQRTEQGDSAMYLCASSDQTGTPSGANVLTFGAGSRLTVL.

The gene calls are TRBV6-2 or TRBV6-3 and TRBJ2-5; lacking DNA, the TRBD2 call made by TCRdb goes unchecked. The CDR3 is 13 residues long. The germline gives CDR1 MNHEY, CDR2 SVGEGT. CDR3 amino acids: CASSPAAGETQYF.

This chain joins TRBV28 and TRBJ2-2. Germline V gives CDR1 MDHEN, CDR2 SYDVKM. This CDR3 spans 12 amino acids. The CDR3: CASFRDTGELFF.

The chain recombines TRBV14 with TRBJ1-2; TCRdb proposes TRBD1, but this gene call is untestable without DNA. The CDR3 spans 15 residues. Germline CDR1 reads SGHDN; CDR2 reads FVKESK. The chain's CDR3 is CASSQETGASWGYTF.

The CDR3 loop is CAISESRGTNTGELFF. V usage is TRBV10-3 and J usage is TRBJ2-2; TCRdb returns TRBD1, unconfirmable since there is no DNA. The CDR3 extends over 16 amino acids. From germline, CDR1 is ENHRY and CDR2 SYGVKD.

V usage is TRBV6-2 or TRBV6-3 and J usage is TRBJ2-7. This CDR3 region has 16 residues. The germline V gene encodes CDR1 MNHEY and CDR2 SVGEGT. The CDR3 is CASSYSTTGAPHEQYF.

The chain employs TRBV12-5 and TRBJ2-2. The CDR3 is made up of 17 amino acids. Germline CDR1 reads LGHNT; CDR2 reads FRNRAP. This CDR3 reads CASGLVQDSGNTGELFF.

The chain is built from TRBV11-2 and TRBJ2-2; TCRdb proposes TRBD2, but this gene call is untestable without DNA. The CDR3 has 17 residues. CDR1 is SGHAT, CDR2 FQNNGV, per germline. CDR3 sequence: CASSLEVAGVLTGELFF.

The chain has TRBV7-9 and TRBJ1-5; TCRdb indicates TRBD1, and absent DNA this call remains unverified. Germline loops: CDR1 SEHNR, CDR2 FQNEAQ (reference sequence). CDR3 length: 16 residues. The CDR3 reads CASSPSGEGGRQPQHF.